The sequence of this T cell receptor (beta chain) was determined in a study of spatial heterogeneity in lung cancer (dated by TCRdb to the late 2010s). A note on the overall study: Beta-chain transcripts were consistently detected in greater numbers than alpha-chain transcripts, which likely reflected higher beta-chain transcript abundance. In the raw uncorrected reads, each unique combination of TCR and UMI appeared more than ten times on average. In non-small cell lung cancer, the study quantitatively compared TCR alpha and beta repertoires across several tumor regions, matched nontumor lung, and blood. The study linked features of the TCR repertoire to counts of nonsynonymous mutations, which were determined by whole-exome sequencing of tumor tissue. Both alpha and beta chains were TCR-sequenced in samples taken at surgery, namely 220 tumor regions, 62 to 65 matched nontumor lung samples and over 55 PBMC samples. Summary of the overall study and its limitations: Ubiquitous expanded tumor TCRs were found in blood more often at tumor resection than at routine follow-up. Additional single-cell paired TCR alpha and beta sequencing was considered necessary to confirm, at a functional level, the hypothesis that regional TCRs recognize regional mutations.

This clonotype was recorded at least ten times. The antigen it binds to is not known. No clone much larger than this one lies a single base away; base qualities are absent. This specimen's time point label, per the study, means: sample taken at primary tumor resection. Without any cell sorting, TCR sequencing was performed on whole RNA extracted either from tumor and nontumor lung tissue or from cryopreserved PBMC samples. Samples were obtained from 72 patients with early-stage, untreated non-small cell lung cancer from the lung TRACERx cohort. A patient was chosen for TCR sequencing only when enough RNA was available from at least two tumor regions. Library generation was performed with 5' RACE. The listed sequencing device is NextSeq 500. In the TCR library protocol, a unique molecular identifier was attached to each TCR cDNA molecule so that PCR and sequencing errors could be corrected. The authors processed their data as follows. TCR identification, UMI-based error correction and CDR3 extraction were all carried out with Decombinator tools. Expanded TCRs were defined as those above a frequency of 2 per 1,000, corresponding to the top 1% of the tumor frequency distribution. Renyi diversity was computed with the R vegan package after each repertoire had been subsampled 100 times to 5,000 TCRs. CDR3 similarity networks were constructed using string-kernel similarity of amino acid triplets, with links drawn between CDR3s whose pairwise similarity was above 0.82. TCRdb itself trimmed the public reads at Q25 with fastp, ran MiXCR and retained productive beta chains. Every distinct CDR3 protein forms one entry, paired with its most common genes and DNA. TCRdb, rather than the study authors, made the V and J calls. In this sample the table shows approximately 40,000 distinct CDR3 sequences, around 13% of which occur a single time. The top ten hold 55% to 70% of the sample.

CDR1 and CDR2, looked up from the germline V gene, are ENHRY and SYGVKD. Relative to germline, V is missing 10 bases and J is missing 1 base, with 2 bases of the junction outside any gene match. From the cysteine up to the phenylalanine, the CDR3 has a length of 14 residues. Of all the DNA, just the CDR3 is kept, 42 bases in frame from base 1. The source is a male donor with early-stage non-small cell lung cancer. Sequencing was performed on PBMCs, taken at surgery. This sequence uses TRBV10-3 and TRBJ2-3, with TRBD2 matching 13 junction bases. The CDR3 here reads CATGTSGGTDTQYF. The DNA reads TGTGCCACCGGGACTAGCGGGGGCACAGATACGCAGTATTTT.